Ten or more counts support the clone carrying this TCR beta chain. This record comes from a study of CD8+CD57+ T cells in acquired aplastic anemia. CDR3 length equals 17 residues. Germline CDR1 is MNHEY and CDR2 is SVGEGT. V lost 2 bases and J 2 bases, leaving 17 bases between the germline ends. Genomic DNA templated the TCR beta VDJ and CDR3 profiling. In TCRdb, the reads were re-called with MiXCR into one record per CDR3 protein. In the table there are over 150,000 distinct CDR3 sequences, approximately 43% of which are singletons. The genes are TRBV6-2 or TRBV6-3 and TRBJ2-3; a possible D gene is TRBD2 (6 bases). The sequencing input was sorted CD4+, CD8+, or CD8+CD57+ T cells (not recorded which) from PBMCs. The TCR originated in a human donor in good health. The CDR3: CASSYRARGLYTDTQYF. The CDR3 bases are TGTGCCAGCAGTTACAGGGCCCGGGGGTTGTACACAGATACGCAGTATTTT.